Below, one T cell receptor (beta chain) is given with its context. This entry belongs to a study of blood T cell repertoires in COVID-19. Study in general: Some COVID-19 samples were acute and others convalescent; all came from the United States, Italy and Spain. Nucleic acid was either cDNA or gDNA, and it came from T cells, B-cell-depleted T cells, or PBMCs.

Per the authors' pipeline: Estimated nucleated cell counts came from reference gene primer amplification. Sequencing was performed with immunoSEQ multiplex PCR; in TCRdb, only in-frame clones are kept and a portion is missing. D and trimming come from the DNA, and the V and J calls and clone size come from that table. This table has over 25,000 clones, over 75% appearing once. With V trimmed by 1 base and J by 7 bases, 9 bases remained unmatched. The CDR3 has 16 amino acids. The germline V gene has CDR1 SGHTS and CDR2 YDEGEE. The chain is built from TRBV5-8 and TRBJ2-1; 9 bases align to TRBD2. The specimen sequenced was peripheral blood. The clonotype comes from a woman aged 55-69 years with active COVID-19. The CDR3 DNA is TGTGCCAGCAGCTTGAAGGCGCTAGCGGGGCTAAATGAGCAGTTCTTC. Protein: CASSLKALAGLNEQFF.